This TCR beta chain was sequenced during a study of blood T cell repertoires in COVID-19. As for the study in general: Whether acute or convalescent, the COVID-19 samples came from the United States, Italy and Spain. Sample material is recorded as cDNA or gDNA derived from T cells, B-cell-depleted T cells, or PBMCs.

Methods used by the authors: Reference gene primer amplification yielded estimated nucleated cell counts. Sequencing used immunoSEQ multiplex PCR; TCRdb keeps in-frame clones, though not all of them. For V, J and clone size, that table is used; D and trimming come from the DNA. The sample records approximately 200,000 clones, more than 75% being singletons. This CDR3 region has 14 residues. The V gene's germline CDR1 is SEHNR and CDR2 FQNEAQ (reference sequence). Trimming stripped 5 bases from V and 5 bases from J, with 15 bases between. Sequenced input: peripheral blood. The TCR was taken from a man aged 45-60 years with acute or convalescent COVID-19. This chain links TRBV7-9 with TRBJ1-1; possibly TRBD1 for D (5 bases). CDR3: CASSGFRVRTEAFF. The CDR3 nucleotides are TGTGCCAGCAGCGGCTTCAGGGTTAGGACTGAAGCTTTCTTT.